The next 26 T cell receptor beta chains were all read from a single sample in a study of T cell repertoires in cytomegalovirus infection. MiXCR was run by TCRdb on the reads, yielding one entry per CDR3 protein. The sample lists approximately 500,000 distinct CDR3 sequences, approximately 17% occurring once. Sequencing input: CD8+ T cells from PBMCs. These receptor sequences come from a human donor in good health (CMV status not recorded). Some clones in this sample may be carry-over from other donors' samples.

The chain recombines TRBV15 with TRBJ2-7; tentatively, D is TRBD1 or TRBD2 (5 bases each). Germline CDR1 is LNHNV and CDR2 is YYDKDF (reference sequence). Trimming removed 6 bases from V and 3 bases from J, with 15 bases in between. The length of the CDR3 is 14 residues. CDR3 coding DNA: TGTGCCACCAGACCCGGGGACCTACACTACGAGCAGTACTTC. Translated: CATRPGDLHYEQYF.

This clonotype was recorded a few times. This chain connects TRBV5-1 to TRBJ2-1; D is uncertain. CDR3 length: 13 residues. CDR1 SGHRS and CDR2 YFSETQ come from the germline V gene. V was pared by 4 bases and J by 7 bases, with 12 bases between. The CDR3: CASSEQQRNEQFF. The CDR3 coding sequence is TGCGCCAGCAGCGAGCAACAGCGAAATGAGCAGTTCTTC.

This rearrangement joins TRBV29-1 to TRBJ1-1; no firm D call. The CDR3 extends over 12 amino acids. Germline V gives CDR1 SQVTM, CDR2 ANQGSEA. Trimming stripped 8 bases from V and 2 bases from J, with 12 bases between. The CDR3 nucleotides are TGCAGCTTCCAAGAGGGCAACACTGAAGCTTTCTTT. Amino acid sequence: CSFQEGNTEAFF.

Ten or more counts support this clonotype. This chain links TRBV7-9 with TRBJ2-5, with 9 bases that match TRBD1. V was clipped by 2 bases and J by 4 bases; unmatched bases: 8. The CDR3 runs 16 residues. In germline, CDR1 is SEHNR, CDR2 FQNEAQ (reference sequence). CDR3: CASSLPLTGGSETQYF. CDR3 DNA sequence: TGTGCCAGCAGCTTACCTCTGACAGGGGGGTCAGAGACCCAGTACTTC.

This clonotype was counted at least ten times. This rearrangement joins TRBV7-9 to TRBJ2-1, with 8 positions matching TRBD2. Germline loops: CDR1 SEHNR, CDR2 FQNEAQ (reference sequence). The junction had 2 bases not matched to a gene; V was cut back by 7 bases and J by 3 bases. This CDR3 region has 13 residues. CDR3 DNA: TGTGCCAGCACGGGACTAGGCTACAATGAGCAGTTCTTC. Its protein product is CASTGLGYNEQFF.

This chain links TRBV19 with TRBJ1-5; weak D call: TRBD1 (6 bases). Trimming shortened V by 5 bases and J by 4 bases, and 15 bases separated the two germline ends. The CDR3 length is 15 residues. The germline V gene has CDR1 LNHDA and CDR2 SQIVND (reference sequence). CDR3 residues: CASSVKRQGNQPQHF. The CDR3 DNA reads TGTGCCAGTAGTGTAAAGAGGCAGGGGAATCAGCCCCAGCATTTT. Full variable domain (rest looked up from reference TRBV19 and TRBJ1-5): DGGITQSPKYLFRKEGQNVTLSCEQNLNHDAMYWYRQDPGQGLRLIYYSQIVNDFQKGDIAEGYSVSREKKESFPLTVTSAQKNPTAFYLCASSVKRQGNQPQHFGDGTRLSIL.

Notes on this clonotype: A much bigger clone sits one base away, suggesting this may be a read error. The CDR3, as DNA: TGTGCCAGCAGCTACGAGGGCAGGGGACTTAGCTATGGCTACACCTTC. Its translation: CASSYEGRGLSYGYTF. This sequence joins TRBV7-1 and TRBJ1-2, with a tentative D call TRBD1 (6 bases). TRBV7-1 is annotated as an ORF whose role is uncertain. Trimming took off 4 bases at V and 4 bases at J, with 19 bases between the two ends. This CDR3 contains 16 residues.

The V gene is TRBV6-6, the J gene TRBJ1-1; no firm D call. Looked up from germline, CDR1 is MNHNY and CDR2 is SVGAGI (reference sequence). This CDR3 contains 13 residues. V lost 0 bases and J lost 4, with 6 bases in between. CDR3 sequence: CASSYSGPTEAFF. The CDR3 DNA reads as TGTGCCAGCAGTTACTCCGGTCCCACTGAAGCTTTCTTT.

This clonotype appeared many times. The chain joins TRBV27 to TRBJ2-1; D is unclear. With 0 bases removed from V and 4 bases from J, the gap between germline ends came to 4 bases. The CDR3 has 13 amino acids. The germline gives CDR1 MNHEY, CDR2 SMNVEV (reference sequence). CDR3 protein: CASSLSIYNEQFF. The CDR3 nucleotides are TGTGCCAGCAGTTTATCGATTTACAATGAGCAGTTCTTC.

Remarks on this clonotype: The conserved final phenylalanine or tryptophan is absent from the CDR3, which likely points to a read error. The chain employs TRBV7-6 and TRBJ2-3, with TRBD2 matching 11 bases. CDR1 is SGHVS, CDR2 FNYEAQ, per germline. The CDR3 length is 18 residues. The CDR3 DNA reads as TGTGCCAGCAGATTAGAGGCTAGCGGGGGGCTCTCCGGGGATACGCAGTATTTG. It is translated as CASRLEASGGLSGDTQYL.

This clonotype was observed a handful of times. The rearrangement joins TRBV10-3 to TRBJ2-2; 7 bases line up with TRBD1. The CDR3 totals 14 residues. The germline V gene encodes CDR1 ENHRY and CDR2 SYGVKD. The trim removed 6 bases at V and 4 bases at J, leaving 5 bases unmatched. CDR3 protein: CAIRTGAATGELFF. CDR3 nucleotide sequence: TGTGCCATCAGAACAGGGGCGGCCACCGGGGAGCTGTTTTTT.

This clonotype has a handful of counts. V usage is TRBV7-9 and J usage is TRBJ2-1; D remains unclear. Looked up from germline, CDR1 is SEHNR and CDR2 is FQNEAQ (reference sequence). Deletions cut 4 bases from V and 6 bases from J, with 13 bases between. This CDR3 contains 14 residues. CDR3 in DNA: TGTGCCAGCAGCTCCTGGTCTAGGGTCAATGAGCAGTTCTTC. Translation: CASSSWSRVNEQFF.

The rearrangement links TRBV29-1 to TRBJ1-3; D is uncertain. This CDR3 region has 15 residues. Germline values: CDR1 SQVTM, CDR2 ANQGSEA. The germline V and J ends were trimmed by 0 bases and 3 bases, with 12 bases remaining between them. The CDR3 reads CSVEDRRLRGNTIYF. In DNA form, the CDR3 reads TGCAGCGTTGAAGATCGGCGGCTACGTGGAAACACCATATATTTT.

This chain links TRBV5-1 with TRBJ1-2, with TRBD1 identical over 7 bases. This CDR3 is built from 15 residues. V trimming: 4 bases; J trimming: 6 bases; junction bases outside the gene matches: 12. Germline CDR1 reads SGHRS; CDR2 reads YFSETQ. CDR3 residues: CASSPGQVSYDGYTF. CDR3 in DNA: TGCGCCAGCAGCCCCGGACAGGTCTCTTATGATGGCTACACCTTC.

This clonotype has a handful of counts. The chain employs TRBV29-1 and TRBJ2-7, with 9 bases fitting TRBD1. Looked up from germline, CDR1 is SQVTM and CDR2 is ANQGSEA. The CDR3 loop spans 13 amino acids. V lost 6 bases to trimming and J lost 4 bases; unmatched junction nucleotides: 7. Written as DNA, the CDR3 is TGCAGCGTGCGGACAGGGGCGGGGTACGAGCAGTACTTC. This gives the protein CSVRTGAGYEQYF.

This clonotype was recorded at least ten times. The chain joins TRBV12-3 or TRBV12-4 to TRBJ2-5; 8 bases align to TRBD1. Trimming took 5 bases from V and 5 from J; bases not matched to a gene: 10. CDR3 size: 15 residues. CDR3 in amino acids: CASSTPSTGDETQYF. DNA for the CDR3: TGTGCCAGCAGTACCCCCTCGACAGGGGATGAGACCCAGTACTTC.

This clonotype was picked up one time. The chain has TRBV9 and TRBJ2-3; D is undetermined. V was clipped by 3 bases and J by 2 bases, with 7 bases between them. The V gene's germline CDR1 is SGDLS and CDR2 YYNGEE. The CDR3 extends over 13 amino acids. CDR3 nucleotide sequence: TGTGCCAGCAGCGGGAGTCTCACAGATACGCAGTATTTT. Translation: CASSGSLTDTQYF.

This clonotype was seen at least ten times. CDR3 sequence reads: CASRDGRGGEQFF. The CDR3 DNA sequence: TGTGCCAGCAGGGATGGTAGGGGCGGTGAGCAGTTCTTC. J is TRBJ2-1 and V is TRBV27; tentative D call: TRBD1 (5 bases). The CDR3 consists of 13 residues. CDR1 MNHEY and CDR2 SMNVEV come from the germline V gene (reference sequence). With 6 bases removed from V and 9 bases from J, the gap between germline ends came to 15 bases.

This clonotype was recorded once. The chain links TRBV20-1 to TRBJ1-1; possible D gene TRBD1, 6 bases. V was cut by 5 bases and J by 7 bases, with 11 bases left in between. The CDR3 length is 11 residues. Germline CDR1 and CDR2: DFQATT and SNEGSKA (reference sequence). The DNA for the CDR3 is TGCAGTGCTCTCTTCAGGGGTGAAGCTTTCTTT. Translation gives CSALFRGEAFF.

As for this clonotype: One base away lies a much larger clone, so this may be a sequencing read error. The chain couples TRBV11-2 to TRBJ2-3; D remains unclear. Germline lookup yields CDR1 SGHAT and CDR2 FQNNGV. The CDR3 runs to 15 residues. The V and J ends lost 4 bases and 0 bases respectively, with 11 bases between them. The CDR3 is CASSYDWASTDTQYF. The CDR3 DNA sequence: TGTGCCAGCAGCTACGATTGGGCCAGCACAGATACGCAGTATTTT.

V is TRBV19 and J is TRBJ1-2; D is ambiguous. The V gene lost 4 bases and the J gene lost 4 bases, with 10 bases spanning the gap. Germline CDR1 LNHDA, CDR2 SQIVND (reference sequence). This CDR3 contains 13 residues. The CDR3 here is CASSKTGSYGYTF. DNA for the CDR3: TGTGCCAGTAGTAAGACGGGAAGCTATGGCTACACCTTC.

This clonotype was observed at least ten times. The V call is TRBV11-2, the J call TRBJ2-3; 7 positions match TRBD2. The junction had 6 bases not matched to a gene; V was cut back by 5 bases and J by 1 base. CDR3 size: 15 residues. Germline CDR1 SGHAT, CDR2 FQNNGV. Written as DNA, the CDR3 is TGTGCCAGCAGCATAAGCGGGGTGGGCACAGATACGCAGTATTTT. This encodes CASSISGVGTDTQYF.

The table lists this clonotype with many counts. The chain recombines TRBV12-3 or TRBV12-4 with TRBJ2-3; D not resolved. Trimming took 5 bases from V and 0 from J, leaving 9 bases between them. The CDR3 has 14 amino acids. The DNA for the CDR3 is TGTGCCAGCAGTCCAGCCGGTAGCACAGATACGCAGTATTTT. This codes for CASSPAGSTDTQYF.

At least ten counts were recorded for this clonotype. V gene TRBV11-2 combines with J gene TRBJ1-1; tentatively, D is TRBD1 (5 bases). Between the trimmed V and J ends, which lost 5 bases and 8 bases, there was a span of 18 bases. Germline V gene lookup returns CDR1 SGHAT and CDR2 FQNNGV. CDR3 length: 14 residues. The CDR3 DNA follows: TGTGCCAGCAGCCTCACCGGGACGGCTCTAGAAGCTTTCTTT. This codes for CASSLTGTALEAFF.

A few counts support this clonotype. The V call is TRBV28, the J call TRBJ1-1; 11 nucleotides match TRBD1. Germline CDR1 is MDHEN and CDR2 is SYDVKM. The CDR3 spans 17 residues. The V and J ends lost 6 bases and 6 bases, in that order; junction bases with no gene match: 15. The CDR3: CASRLPRDRGIFAEAFF. The CDR3 DNA reads TGTGCCAGCAGGCTCCCAAGGGACAGGGGGATTTTCGCTGAAGCTTTCTTT.

This clonotype was seen a handful of times. V and J are TRBV9 and TRBJ1-2, with D hard to call. V was shortened by 6 bases and J by 5 bases, with 17 bases between the two germline ends. Looked up from germline, CDR1 is SGDLS and CDR2 is YYNGEE. This CDR3 comprises 14 residues. The CDR3 sequence: CASTLTEMPYGYTF. CDR3 nucleotide sequence: TGTGCCAGCACCCTGACCGAGATGCCTTATGGCTACACCTTC.